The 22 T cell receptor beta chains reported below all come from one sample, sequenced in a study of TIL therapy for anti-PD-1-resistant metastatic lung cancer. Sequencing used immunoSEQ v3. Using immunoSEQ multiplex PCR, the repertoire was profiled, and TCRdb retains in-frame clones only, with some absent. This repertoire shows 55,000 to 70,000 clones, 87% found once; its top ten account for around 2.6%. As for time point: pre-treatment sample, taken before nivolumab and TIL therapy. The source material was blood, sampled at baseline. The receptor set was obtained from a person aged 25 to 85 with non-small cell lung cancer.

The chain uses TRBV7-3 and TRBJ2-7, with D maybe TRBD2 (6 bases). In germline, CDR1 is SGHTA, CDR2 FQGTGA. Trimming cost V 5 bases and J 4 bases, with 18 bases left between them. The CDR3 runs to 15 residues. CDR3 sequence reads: CASSPSQNSGYEQYF. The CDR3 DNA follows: TGTGCCAGCAGCCCCTCCCAAAATAGCGGTTACGAGCAGTACTTC.

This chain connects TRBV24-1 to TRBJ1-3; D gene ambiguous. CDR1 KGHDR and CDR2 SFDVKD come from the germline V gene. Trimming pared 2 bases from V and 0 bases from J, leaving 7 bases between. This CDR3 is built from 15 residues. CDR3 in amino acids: CATSDYLDSGNTIYF. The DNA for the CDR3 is TGTGCCACCAGTGATTACCTCGACTCTGGAAACACCATATATTTT.

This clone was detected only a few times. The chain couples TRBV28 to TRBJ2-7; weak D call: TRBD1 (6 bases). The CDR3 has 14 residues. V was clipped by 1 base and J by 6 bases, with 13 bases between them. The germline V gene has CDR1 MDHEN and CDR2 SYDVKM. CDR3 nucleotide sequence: TGTGCCAGCAGTTTATTCGGCTTAGGGGGCGAGCAGTACTTC. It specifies CASSLFGLGGEQYF. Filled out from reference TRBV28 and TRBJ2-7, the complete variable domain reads DVKVTQSSRYLVKRTGEKVFLECVQDMDHENMFWYRQDPGLGLRLIYFSYDVKMKEKGDIPEGYSVSREKKERFSLILESASTNQTSMYLCASSLFGLGGEQYFGPGTRLTVT.

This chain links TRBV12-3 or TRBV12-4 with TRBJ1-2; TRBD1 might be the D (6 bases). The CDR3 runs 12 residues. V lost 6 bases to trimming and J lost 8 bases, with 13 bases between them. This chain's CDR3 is CASRQGLGGYTF. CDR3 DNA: TGTGCCAGCAGGCAGGGGTTAGGCGGCTACACCTTC.

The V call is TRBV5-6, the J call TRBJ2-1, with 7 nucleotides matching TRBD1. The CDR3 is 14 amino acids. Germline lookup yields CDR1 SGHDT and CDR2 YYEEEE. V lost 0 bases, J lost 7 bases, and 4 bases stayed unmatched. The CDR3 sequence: CASSLEGGGNEQFF. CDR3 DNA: TGTGCCAGCAGCTTGGAAGGGGGCGGGAATGAGCAGTTCTTC.

The CDR3 reads CASIQQGGYGYTF. Written as DNA, the CDR3 is TGTGCCAGCATCCAACAGGGAGGTTATGGCTACACCTTC. V usage is TRBV28 and J usage is TRBJ1-2; a possible D gene is TRBD1 (6 bases). Germline V CDR1 and CDR2: MDHEN, SYDVKM. V gave up 7 bases and J gave up 5 bases, with 14 bases separating them. The CDR3 totals 13 residues.

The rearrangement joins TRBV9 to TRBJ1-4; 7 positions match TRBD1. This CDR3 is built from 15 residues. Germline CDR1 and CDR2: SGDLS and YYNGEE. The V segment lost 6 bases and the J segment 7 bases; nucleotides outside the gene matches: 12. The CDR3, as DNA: TGTGCCAGCACGGAGGGGGCAGGGACAAGTGAAAAACTGTTTTTT. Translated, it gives CASTEGAGTSEKLFF.

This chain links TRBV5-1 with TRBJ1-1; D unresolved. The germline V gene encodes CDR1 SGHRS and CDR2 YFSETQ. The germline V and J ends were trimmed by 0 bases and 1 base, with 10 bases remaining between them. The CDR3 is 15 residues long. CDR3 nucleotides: TGCGCCAGCAGCTTGGGAGGAGGTTGGAACACTGAAGCTTTCTTT. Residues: CASSLGGGWNTEAFF.

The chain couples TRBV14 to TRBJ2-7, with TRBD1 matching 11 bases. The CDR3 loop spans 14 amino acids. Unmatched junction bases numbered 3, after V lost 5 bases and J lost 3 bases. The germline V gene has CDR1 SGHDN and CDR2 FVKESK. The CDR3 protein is CASSSGTGGYEQYF. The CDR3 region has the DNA TGTGCCAGCAGCTCCGGGACAGGGGGCTACGAGCAGTACTTC.

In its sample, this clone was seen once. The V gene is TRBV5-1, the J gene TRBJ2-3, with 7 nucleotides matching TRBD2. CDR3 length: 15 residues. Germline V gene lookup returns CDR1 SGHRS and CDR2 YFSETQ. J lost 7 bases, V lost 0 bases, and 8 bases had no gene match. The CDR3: CASSLAVSGMNTQYF. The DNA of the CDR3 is TGCGCCAGCAGCTTGGCCGTCAGCGGGATGAATACGCAGTATTTT.

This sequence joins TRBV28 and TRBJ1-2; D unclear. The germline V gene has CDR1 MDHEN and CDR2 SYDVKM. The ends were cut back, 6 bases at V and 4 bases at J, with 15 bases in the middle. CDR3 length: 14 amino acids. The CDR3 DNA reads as TGTGCCAGCAGCACGGCCCGGGATAGCTATGGCTACACCTTC. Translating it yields CASSTARDSYGYTF.

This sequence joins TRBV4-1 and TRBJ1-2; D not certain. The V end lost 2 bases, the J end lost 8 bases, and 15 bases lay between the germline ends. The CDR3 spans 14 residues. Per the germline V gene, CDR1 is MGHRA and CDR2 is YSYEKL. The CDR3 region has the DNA TGCGCCAGCAGCCAACCGACCGTCCTGATGGGCTACACCTTC. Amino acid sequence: CASSQPTVLMGYTF.

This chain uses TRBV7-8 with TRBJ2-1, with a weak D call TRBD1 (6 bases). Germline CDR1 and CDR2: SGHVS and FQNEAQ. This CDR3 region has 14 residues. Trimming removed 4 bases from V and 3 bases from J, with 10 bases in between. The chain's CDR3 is CASSYGTLYNEQFF. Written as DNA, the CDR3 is TGTGCCAGCAGCTACGGGACACTCTACAATGAGCAGTTCTTC.

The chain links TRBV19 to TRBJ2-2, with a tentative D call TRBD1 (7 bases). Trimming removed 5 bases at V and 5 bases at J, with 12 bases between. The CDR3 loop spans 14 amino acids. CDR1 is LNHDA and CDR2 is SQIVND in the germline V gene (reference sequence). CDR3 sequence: CASSGGGRTGELFF. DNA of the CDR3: TGTGCCAGTAGTGGAGGGGGCCGAACCGGGGAGCTGTTTTTT.

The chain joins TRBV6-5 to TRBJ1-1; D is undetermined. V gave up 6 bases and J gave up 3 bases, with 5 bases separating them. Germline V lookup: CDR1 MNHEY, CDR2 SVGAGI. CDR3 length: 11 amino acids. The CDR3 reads CASSVYTEAFF. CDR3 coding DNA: TGTGCCAGCAGCGTCTACACTGAAGCTTTCTTT.

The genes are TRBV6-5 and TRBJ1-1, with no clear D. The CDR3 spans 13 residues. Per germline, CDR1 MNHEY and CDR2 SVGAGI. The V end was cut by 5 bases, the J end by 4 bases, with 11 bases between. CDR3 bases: TGTGCCAGCAGTCTCCTGGAAGGCACTGAAGCTTTCTTT. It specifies CASSLLEGTEAFF.

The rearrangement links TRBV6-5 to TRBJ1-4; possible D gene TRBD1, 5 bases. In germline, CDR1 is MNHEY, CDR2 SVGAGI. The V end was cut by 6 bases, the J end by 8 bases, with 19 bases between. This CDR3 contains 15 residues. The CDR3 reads CASSPIPPGKEKLFF. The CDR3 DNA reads TGTGCCAGCAGCCCGATCCCTCCAGGGAAGGAAAAACTGTTTTTT.

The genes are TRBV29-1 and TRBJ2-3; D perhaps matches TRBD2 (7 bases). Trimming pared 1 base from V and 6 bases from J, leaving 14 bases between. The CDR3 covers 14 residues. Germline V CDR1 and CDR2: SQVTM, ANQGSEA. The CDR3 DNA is TGCAGCGTTGAAGTGGGAGGGGGGCAGGATACGCAGTATTTT. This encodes CSVEVGGGQDTQYF.

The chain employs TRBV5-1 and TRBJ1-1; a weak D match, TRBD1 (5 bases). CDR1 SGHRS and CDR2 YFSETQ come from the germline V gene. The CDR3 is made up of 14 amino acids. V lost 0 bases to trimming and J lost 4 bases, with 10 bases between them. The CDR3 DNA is TGCGCCAGCAGCTTGGACAGGTCAGTCACTGAAGCTTTCTTT. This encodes CASSLDRSVTEAFF.

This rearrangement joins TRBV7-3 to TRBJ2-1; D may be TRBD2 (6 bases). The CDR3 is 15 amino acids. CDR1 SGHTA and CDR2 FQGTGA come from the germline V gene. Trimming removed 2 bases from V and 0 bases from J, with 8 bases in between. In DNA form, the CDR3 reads TGTGCCAGCAGCTTATCCGGGAGCTCCTACAATGAGCAGTTCTTC. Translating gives CASSLSGSSYNEQFF.

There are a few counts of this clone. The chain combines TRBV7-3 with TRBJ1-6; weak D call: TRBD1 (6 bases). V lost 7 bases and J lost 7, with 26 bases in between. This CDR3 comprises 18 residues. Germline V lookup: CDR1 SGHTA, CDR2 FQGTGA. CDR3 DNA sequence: TGTGCCAGCACCTCAAGGGGGTCTGGGCAAGAATTAAATTCACCCCTCCACTTT. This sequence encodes CASTSRGSGQELNSPLHF.

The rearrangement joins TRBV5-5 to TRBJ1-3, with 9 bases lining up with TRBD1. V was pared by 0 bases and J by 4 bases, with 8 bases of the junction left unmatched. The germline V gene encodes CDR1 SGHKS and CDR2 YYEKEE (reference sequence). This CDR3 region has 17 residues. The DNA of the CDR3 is TGTGCCAGCAGCTTGGGTCCTACAGGGGGCACGGGAAACACCATATATTTT. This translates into CASSLGPTGGTGNTIYF. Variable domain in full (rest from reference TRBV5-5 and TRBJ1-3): DAGVTQSPTHLIKTRGQQVTLRCSPISGHKSVSWYQQVLGQGPQFIFQYYEKEERGRGNFPDRFSARQFPNYSSELNVNALLLGDSALYLCASSLGPTGGTGNTIYFGEGSWLTVV.